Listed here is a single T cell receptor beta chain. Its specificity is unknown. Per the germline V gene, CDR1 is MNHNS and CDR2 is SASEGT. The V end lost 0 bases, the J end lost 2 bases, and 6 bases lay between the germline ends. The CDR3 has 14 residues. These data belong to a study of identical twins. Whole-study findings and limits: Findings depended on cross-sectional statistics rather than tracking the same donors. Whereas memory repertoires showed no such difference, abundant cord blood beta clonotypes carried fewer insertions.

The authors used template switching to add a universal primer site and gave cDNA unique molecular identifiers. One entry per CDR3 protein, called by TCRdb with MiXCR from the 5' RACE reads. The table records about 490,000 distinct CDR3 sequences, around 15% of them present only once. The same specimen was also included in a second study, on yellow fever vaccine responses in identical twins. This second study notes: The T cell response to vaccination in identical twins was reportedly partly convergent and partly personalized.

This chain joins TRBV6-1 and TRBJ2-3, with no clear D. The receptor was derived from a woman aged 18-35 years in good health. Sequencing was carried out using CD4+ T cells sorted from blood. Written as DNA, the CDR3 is TGTGCCAGCAGTGAAGCGCGTGTCACAGATACGCAGTATTTT. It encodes CASSEARVTDTQYF.